Here is one T cell receptor (beta chain) with its context. Antigen specificity is unknown. CDR3 length: 14 amino acids. The V gene's germline CDR1 is SGHAT and CDR2 FQNNGV. Trimming stripped 1 base from V and 5 bases from J, with 9 bases between. The data were produced by immunoSEQ multiplex PCR, yet TCRdb's version contains in-frame clones alone and is incomplete. The sample shows roughly 32,000 clones, 90% to 97% of them seen only once. The data stem from a study of monozygotic twins with cystic fibrosis. Study-wide results and limits: J usage was most co-twin-similar in 8 of 16 pairs, V in 13.

Input material: blood. This chain connects TRBV11-2 to TRBJ1-5; TRBD1 might be the D (5 bases). The TCR originated in a girl aged 2-10 years with cystic fibrosis. The CDR3 loop reads CASSLGTGDQPQHF. As DNA, the CDR3 is TGTGCCAGCAGCTTAGGAACAGGTGATCAGCCCCAGCATTTT.